This entry lists 6 T cell receptor beta chains sequenced from one sample in a study of T cells in Graves' hyperthyroidism and ophthalmopathy. TCR beta CDR3 region amplification was performed from RNA transcripts. During a first-round RT-PCR of the TCR CDR3, the HTBI primer set was used. Each CDR3 protein is one row after TCRdb ran MiXCR on the multiplex PCR reads. The sample shows some 560,000 distinct CDR3 sequences, around 14% of them seen only once. The sample taken for sequencing was blood. These receptors originate from a young woman with Graves' hyperthyroidism.

This clonotype appeared many times. V usage is TRBV29-1 and J usage is TRBJ2-7, with 8 bases lining up with TRBD1. The CDR3 is made up of 13 amino acids. V shed 6 bases and J 4 bases; nucleotides not matched to a gene: 8. In germline, CDR1 is SQVTM, CDR2 ANQGSEA. The CDR3 spells CSVGQGEWYEQYF. The CDR3 nucleotides are TGCAGCGTCGGACAGGGAGAGTGGTACGAGCAGTACTTC.

This clonotype was detected many times. This chain joins TRBV7-2 and TRBJ1-2; D is unclear. Germline lookup yields CDR1 SGHTA and CDR2 FQGNSA. Trimming removed 5 bases from V and 0 bases from J, with 13 bases in between. The CDR3 is 15 residues long. The CDR3 reads CASSPAGESNYGYTF. CDR3 coding DNA: TGTGCCAGCAGCCCGGCCGGTGAATCTAACTATGGCTACACCTTC.

This clonotype appeared many times. The chain recombines TRBV11-2 with TRBJ2-1; D perhaps matches TRBD2 (6 bases). The V gene's germline CDR1 is SGHAT and CDR2 FQNNGV. The V end lost 2 bases, the J end lost 9 bases, and 14 bases lay between the germline ends. The CDR3 is 14 amino acids. The CDR3 loop reads CASSLSGRPGEQFF. In DNA, the CDR3 is TGTGCCAGCAGCTTAAGTGGGAGGCCCGGTGAGCAGTTCTTC.

This clonotype was observed at least ten times. J is TRBJ2-1 and V is TRBV5-1; 8 bases align to TRBD1. J was trimmed by 12 bases and V by 2 bases; bases with no gene match: 1. Germline assignment: CDR1 SGHRS and CDR2 YFSETQ. The CDR3 runs 11 residues. The CDR3 reads CASSFGTGQFF. The CDR3 DNA is TGCGCCAGCAGCTTCGGGACAGGGCAGTTCTTC.

This chain joins TRBV4-3 and TRBJ2-7, with 7 bases aligning to TRBD1. The V gene's germline CDR1 is LGHNA and CDR2 YSLEER. The CDR3 consists of 16 residues. V was clipped by 0 bases and J by 3 bases; unmatched bases: 8. The CDR3, as DNA: TGCGCCAGCAGCCAAGATCCTCTGGGACAGTTCTACGAGCAGTACTTC. The encoded protein is CASSQDPLGQFYEQYF.

This clonotype has at least ten counts. The chain's CDR3 is CASSRGVQETQYF. CDR3 coding DNA: TGTGCCAGCAGTAGGGGAGTCCAAGAGACCCAGTACTTC. The chain employs TRBV7-9 and TRBJ2-5; D is perhaps TRBD1 or TRBD2 (5 bases each). This CDR3 region has 13 residues. CDR1 is SEHNR, CDR2 FQNEAQ, per germline (reference sequence). Trimming removed 6 bases at V and 1 base at J, with 9 bases between.